This entry concerns a single T cell receptor beta chain. Its antigen is not identified. These data are taken from a study of T cell repertoires in cytomegalovirus infection. Study information: It was the public TCR beta signatures that indicated both CMV infection and matching HLA type. Study results and caveats: The study found HLA-C-restricted CMV-specific TCR beta clonotypes dominating the ex vivo response. Pooled public TCR beta family frequency picked out CMV carriers with the relevant HLA.

TCRdb reprocessed the reads via MiXCR and lists one record per CDR3 protein. This table holds 450,000 to 650,000 distinct CDR3 sequences, about 25% found once. V lost 0 bases to trimming and J lost 7 bases, with 16 bases between them. From germline, CDR1 is SGHDT and CDR2 YYEEEE. The CDR3 is 15 amino acids. The sequence was obtained from a human donor in good health (CMV status not recorded). Some clones in this sample may be carry-over from other donors' samples. The sample consisted of PBMCs. V is TRBV5-6 and J is TRBJ2-5; D is perhaps TRBD1 or TRBD2 (5 bases each). CDR3 amino acids: CASSLAPLARGTQYF. The CDR3 coding sequence is TGTGCCAGCAGCTTGGCCCCCCTAGCTAGGGGGACCCAGTACTTC.